This T cell receptor (beta chain) appears in the sequencing data of a study of T cells after yellow fever vaccination. TCRdb independently ran MiXCR on the 5' RACE reads; one entry per CDR3 protein. The sample contains about 220,000 distinct CDR3 sequences, approximately 3.2% of which appear only once. This clonotype has just a few counts. Trimming left V 7 bases short and J 0 bases short, with 13 bases between. Germline V lookup: CDR1 LNHDA, CDR2 SQIVND (reference sequence). This CDR3 spans 15 amino acids. The rearrangement joins TRBV19 to TRBJ1-5; D gene ambiguous. Sequenced here: CD4+ T cells sorted from PBMCs, sampled 10 days after the yellow fever booster vaccination. The source of this sequence is a man between 18 and 29 years old who received the YFV17D yellow fever vaccine. The DNA of the CDR3 is TGTGCCAGTACCTTACAGCTGCCTAGCAATCAGCCCCAGCATTTT. Translation gives CASTLQLPSNQPQHF.